Reported below is one T cell receptor beta chain. Measured with immunoSEQ multiplex PCR; TCRdb has only the in-frame clones, and not every one. The sample consists of about 180,000 clones, 80% to 95% of them appearing once. This sample stems from a study of T cell responses to AZD1222 COVID-19 vaccine. The CDR3 length is 17 residues. The J segment lost 6 bases and the V segment lost 1 base, leaving 12 bases of the junction unmatched. Germline V gene data show CDR1 as MDHEN and CDR2 as SYDVKM. The chain combines TRBV28 with TRBJ1-2; TRBD1 matches 9 bases. This clonotype originated in an adult who received the MenACWY meningococcal vaccine as a control. The material was peripheral blood, obtained 28 days after the second dose of the MenACWY control vaccine. The CDR3 coding sequence is TGTGCCAGCAGTTTATCCGGCCGGGGACAGGGTGGTAATGGCTACACCTTC. Translated: CASSLSGRGQGGNGYTF.